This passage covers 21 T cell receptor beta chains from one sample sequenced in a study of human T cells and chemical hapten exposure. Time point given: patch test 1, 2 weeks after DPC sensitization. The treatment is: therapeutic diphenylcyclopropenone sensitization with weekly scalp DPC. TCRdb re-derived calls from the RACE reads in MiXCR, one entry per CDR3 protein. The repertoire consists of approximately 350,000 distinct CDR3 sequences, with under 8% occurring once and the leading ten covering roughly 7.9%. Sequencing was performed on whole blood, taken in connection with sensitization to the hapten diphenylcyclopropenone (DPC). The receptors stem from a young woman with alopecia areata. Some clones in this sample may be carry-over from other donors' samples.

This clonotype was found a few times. CDR3 residues: CSVWTGRNEKLFF. The CDR3 DNA reads as TGCAGCGTTTGGACAGGTCGCAATGAAAAACTGTTTTTT. This chain uses TRBV29-1 with TRBJ1-4; TRBD1 matches at 7 bases. Trimming removed 5 bases from V and 5 bases from J; junction bases left unmatched: 5. This CDR3 has 13 amino acids. Looked up from germline, CDR1 is SQVTM and CDR2 is ANQGSEA.

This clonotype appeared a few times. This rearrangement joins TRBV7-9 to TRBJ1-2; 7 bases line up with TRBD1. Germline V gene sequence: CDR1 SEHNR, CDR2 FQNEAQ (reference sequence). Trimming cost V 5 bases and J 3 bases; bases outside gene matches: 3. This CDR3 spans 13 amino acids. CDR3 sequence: CASSPGQDYGYTF. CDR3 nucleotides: TGTGCCAGCAGCCCTGGACAGGACTATGGCTACACCTTC.

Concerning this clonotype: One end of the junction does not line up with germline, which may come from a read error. The CDR3 DNA follows: TGTGCCAGCAGTGAAGGCCTAGGGAGCTTT. Protein sequence: CASSEGLGSF. V and J are TRBV6-1 and TRBJ1-1; D not resolved. CDR1 MNHNS and CDR2 SASEGT come from the germline V gene. This CDR3 has 10 amino acids.

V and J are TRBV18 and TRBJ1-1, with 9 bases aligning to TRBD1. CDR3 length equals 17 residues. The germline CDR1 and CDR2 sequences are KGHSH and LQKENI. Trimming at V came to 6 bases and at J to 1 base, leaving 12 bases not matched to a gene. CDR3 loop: CASSPGPSTGGNTEAFF. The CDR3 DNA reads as TGTGCCAGCTCGCCGGGCCCTTCGACAGGGGGGAACACTGAAGCTTTCTTT.

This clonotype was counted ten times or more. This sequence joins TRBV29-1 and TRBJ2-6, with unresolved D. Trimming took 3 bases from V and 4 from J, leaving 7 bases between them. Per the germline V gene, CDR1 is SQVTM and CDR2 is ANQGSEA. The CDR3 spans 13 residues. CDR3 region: CSVDPSGANVLTF. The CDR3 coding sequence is TGCAGCGTTGACCCAAGCGGGGCCAACGTCCTGACTTTC. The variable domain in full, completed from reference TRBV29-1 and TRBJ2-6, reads SAVISQKPSRDICQRGTSLTIQCQVDSQVTMMFWYRQQPGQSLTLIATANQGSEATYESGFVIDKFPISRPNLTFSTLTVSNMSPEDSSIYLCSVDPSGANVLTFGAGSRLTVL.

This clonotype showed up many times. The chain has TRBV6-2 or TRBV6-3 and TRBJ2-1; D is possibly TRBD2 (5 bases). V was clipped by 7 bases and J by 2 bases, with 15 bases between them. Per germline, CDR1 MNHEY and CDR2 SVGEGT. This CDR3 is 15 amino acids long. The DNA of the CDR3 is TGTGCCAGCAAAAGTCCCGGGAAGACCTACAATGAGCAGTTCTTC. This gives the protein CASKSPGKTYNEQFF.

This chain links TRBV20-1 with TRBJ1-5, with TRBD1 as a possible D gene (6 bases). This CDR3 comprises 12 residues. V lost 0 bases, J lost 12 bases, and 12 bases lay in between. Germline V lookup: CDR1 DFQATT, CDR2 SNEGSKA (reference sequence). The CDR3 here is CSARDRRGVQHF. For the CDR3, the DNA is TGCAGTGCTAGAGATCGAAGGGGGGTCCAGCATTTT.

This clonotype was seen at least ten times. CDR3 protein: CASSKGLAIETQYF. DNA of the CDR3: TGTGCCAGCAGCAAGGGACTAGCGATAGAGACCCAGTACTTC. This rearrangement joins TRBV7-9 to TRBJ2-5; 10 nucleotides line up with TRBD2. The CDR3 extends over 14 amino acids. The ends lost 5 bases at V and 4 bases at J; junction bases unmatched: 4. Germline loops: CDR1 SEHNR, CDR2 FQNEAQ (reference sequence).

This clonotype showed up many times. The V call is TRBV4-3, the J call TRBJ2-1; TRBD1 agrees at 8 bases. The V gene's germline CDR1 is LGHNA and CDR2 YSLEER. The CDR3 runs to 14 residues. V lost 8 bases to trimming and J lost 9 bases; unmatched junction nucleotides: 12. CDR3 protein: CASGWTGNLGEQFF. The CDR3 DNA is TGCGCCAGCGGATGGACAGGGAATTTAGGTGAGCAGTTCTTC.

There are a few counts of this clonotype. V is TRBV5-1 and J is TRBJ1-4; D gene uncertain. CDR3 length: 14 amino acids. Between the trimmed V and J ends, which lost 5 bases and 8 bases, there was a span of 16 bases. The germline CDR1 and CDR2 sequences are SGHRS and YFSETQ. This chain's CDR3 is CASSIGDAGEKLFF. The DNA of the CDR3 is TGCGCCAGCAGTATTGGAGACGCGGGGGAAAAACTGTTTTTT.

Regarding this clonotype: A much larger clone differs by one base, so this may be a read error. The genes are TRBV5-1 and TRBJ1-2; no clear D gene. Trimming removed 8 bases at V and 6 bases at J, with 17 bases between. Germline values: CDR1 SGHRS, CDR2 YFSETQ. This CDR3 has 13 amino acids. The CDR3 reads CASKSTESHGYTF. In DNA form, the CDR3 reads TGCGCCAGTAAATCCACGGAATCACATGGCTACACCTTC.

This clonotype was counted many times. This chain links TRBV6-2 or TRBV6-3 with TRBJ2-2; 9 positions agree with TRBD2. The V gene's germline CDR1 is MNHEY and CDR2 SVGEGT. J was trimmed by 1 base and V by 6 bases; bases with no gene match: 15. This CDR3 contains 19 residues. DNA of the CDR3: TGTGCCAGCAGGGAACGACTGGCTAGCGGGGTAGGGAACACCGGGGAGCTGTTTTTT. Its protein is CASRERLASGVGNTGELFF.

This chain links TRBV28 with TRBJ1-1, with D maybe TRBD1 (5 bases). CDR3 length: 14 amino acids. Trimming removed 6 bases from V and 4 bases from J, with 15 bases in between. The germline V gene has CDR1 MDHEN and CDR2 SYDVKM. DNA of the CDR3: TGTGCCAGCAGACCCCCGCTGGGGGGCACTGAAGCTTTCTTT. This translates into CASRPPLGGTEAFF.

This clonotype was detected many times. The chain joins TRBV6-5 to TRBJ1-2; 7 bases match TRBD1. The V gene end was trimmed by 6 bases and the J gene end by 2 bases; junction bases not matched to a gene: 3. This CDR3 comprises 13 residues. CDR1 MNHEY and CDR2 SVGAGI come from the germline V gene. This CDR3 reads CASRGQDNYGYTF. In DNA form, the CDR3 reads TGTGCCAGCAGAGGACAGGACAACTATGGCTACACCTTC.

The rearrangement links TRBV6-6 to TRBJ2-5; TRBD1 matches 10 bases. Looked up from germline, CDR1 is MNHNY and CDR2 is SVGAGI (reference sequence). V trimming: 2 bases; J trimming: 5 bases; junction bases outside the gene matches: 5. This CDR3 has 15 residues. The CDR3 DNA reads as TGTGCCAGCAGTTACCCGGACAGGGGGAAGGAGACCCAGTACTTC. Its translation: CASSYPDRGKETQYF.

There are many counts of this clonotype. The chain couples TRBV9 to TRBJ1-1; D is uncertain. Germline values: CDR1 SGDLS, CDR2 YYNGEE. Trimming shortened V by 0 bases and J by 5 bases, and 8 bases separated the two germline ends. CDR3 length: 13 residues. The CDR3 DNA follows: TGTGCCAGCAGCGTAGCTAGCGGGACTGAAGCTTTCTTT. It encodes CASSVASGTEAFF.

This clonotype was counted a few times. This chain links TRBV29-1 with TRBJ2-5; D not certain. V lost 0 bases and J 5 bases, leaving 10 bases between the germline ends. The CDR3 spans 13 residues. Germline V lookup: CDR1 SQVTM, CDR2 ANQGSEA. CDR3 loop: CSVEDLTEETQYF. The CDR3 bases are TGCAGCGTTGAAGATCTAACTGAGGAGACCCAGTACTTC.

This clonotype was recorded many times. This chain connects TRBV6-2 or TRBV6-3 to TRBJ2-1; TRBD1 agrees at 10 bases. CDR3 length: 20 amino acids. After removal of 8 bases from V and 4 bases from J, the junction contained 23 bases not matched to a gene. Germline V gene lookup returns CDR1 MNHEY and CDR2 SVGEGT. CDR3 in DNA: TGTGCCAGCCTGGGACAGGGGACAGGAAGAGAGGGAGGATTTTACAATGAGCAGTTCTTC. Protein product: CASLGQGTGREGGFYNEQFF.

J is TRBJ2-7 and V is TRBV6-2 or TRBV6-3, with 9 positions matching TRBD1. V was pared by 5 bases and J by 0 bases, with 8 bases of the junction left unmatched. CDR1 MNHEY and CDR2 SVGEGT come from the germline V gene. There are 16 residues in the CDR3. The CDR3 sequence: CASSTYGGQGSYEQYF. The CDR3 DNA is TGTGCCAGCAGTACGTACGGGGGACAGGGCTCCTACGAGCAGTACTTC.

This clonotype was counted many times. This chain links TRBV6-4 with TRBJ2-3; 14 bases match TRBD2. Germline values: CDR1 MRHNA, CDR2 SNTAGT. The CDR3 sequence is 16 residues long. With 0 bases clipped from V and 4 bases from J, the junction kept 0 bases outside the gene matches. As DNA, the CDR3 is TGTGCCAGCAGTGACTCGACTAGCGGGGGGGCAGATACGCAGTATTTT. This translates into CASSDSTSGGADTQYF.

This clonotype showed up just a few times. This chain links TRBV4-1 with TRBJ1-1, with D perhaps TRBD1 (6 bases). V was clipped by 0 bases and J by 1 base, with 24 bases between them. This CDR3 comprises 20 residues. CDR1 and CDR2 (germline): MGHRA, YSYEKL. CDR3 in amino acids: CASSQDPQGLGAAKNTEAFF. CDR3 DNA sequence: TGCGCCAGCAGCCAAGATCCCCAAGGTCTGGGGGCCGCGAAGAACACTGAAGCTTTCTTT.